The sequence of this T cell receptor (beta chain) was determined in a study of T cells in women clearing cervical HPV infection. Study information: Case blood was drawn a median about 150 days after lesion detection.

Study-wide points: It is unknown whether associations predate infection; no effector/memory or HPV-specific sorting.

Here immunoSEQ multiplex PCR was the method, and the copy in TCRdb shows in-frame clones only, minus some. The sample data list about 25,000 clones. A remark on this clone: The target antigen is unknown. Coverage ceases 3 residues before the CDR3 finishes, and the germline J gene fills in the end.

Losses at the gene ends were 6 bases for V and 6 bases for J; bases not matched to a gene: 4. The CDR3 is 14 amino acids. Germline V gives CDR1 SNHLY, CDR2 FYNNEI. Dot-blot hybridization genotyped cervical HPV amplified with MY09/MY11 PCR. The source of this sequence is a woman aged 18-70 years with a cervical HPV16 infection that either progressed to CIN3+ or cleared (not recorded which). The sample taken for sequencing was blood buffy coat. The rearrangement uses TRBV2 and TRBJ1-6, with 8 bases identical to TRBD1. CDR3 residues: CASRSGQGNSPLHF. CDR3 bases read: TGTGCCAGCAGGTCTGGACAGGGTAATTCACCC. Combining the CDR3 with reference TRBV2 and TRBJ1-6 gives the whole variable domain EPEVTQTPSHQVTQMGQEVILRCVPISNHLYFYWYRQILGQKVEFLVSFYNNEISEKSEIFDDQFSVERPDGSNFTLKIRSTKLEDSAMYFCASRSGQGNSPLHFGNGTRLTVT.